The present TCR beta chain was sequenced within a study of Ad26.COV2.S vaccination and SARS-CoV-2 variants. Data came from immunoSEQ multiplex PCR; TCRdb stores just in-frame clones and leaves some out. The sample records 350,000 to 450,000 clones, under 90% being singletons. The CDR3 loop spans 14 amino acids. Trimming took 5 bases from V and 5 from J, leaving 15 bases between them. Germline CDR1 and CDR2: MNHEY and SMNVEV (reference sequence). Treatment specified: roughly 18 received Ad26.COV2.S at low or high dose, single or two shots; roughly five received placebo; per-sample allocation not given. The investigators took samples on day 63 after the first vaccine or placebo injection. Immunization relied on an Ad26 vector, which expressed Wuhan-strain SARS-CoV-2 spike. The study, taken as a whole, reports: After vaccination, substantial breadth of spike-specific CD8+ and CD4+ responses was reported. Non-spike TCR breadth was similar in vaccine and placebo recipients.

Turning to this clone: The antigen is not known.

The sequenced sample was peripheral blood, obtained in a trial of Ad26.COV2.S vaccine versus placebo. The source is a person aged 18 to 59 who received the Ad26.COV2.S COVID-19 vaccine or a placebo. The chain has TRBV27 and TRBJ1-2, with D possibly being TRBD1 (6 bases). The CDR3 protein is CASSPEQGWYGYTF. The CDR3, as DNA: TGTGCCAGCAGTCCAGAACAGGGTTGGTATGGCTACACCTTC.